This section outlines one T cell receptor beta chain sequence together with its context. No antigen is known for it. Base quality data are lacking; no much larger clone is found one base away. This record belongs to a study of response to subunit inactivated influenza vaccine (dated by TCRdb to 2017 to 2018). At the level of the whole study: Deep quantitative profiling of the T cell receptor repertoire was used in the study to follow responses to a trivalent subunit inactivated influenza vaccine. The paper as a whole reports these results and caveats: The authors proposed that each seasonal influenza vaccination may bring in only a limited number of new T cells.

Library preparation employed RT-PCR. The sequencer listed for this sample is Illumina HiSeq 2500. TCRdb ran its own pipeline on the public reads, namely fastp trimming at Q25 and MiXCR clone calling, and kept in-frame beta chains. Rows are unified per CDR3 protein, each entry keeping the most common DNA and genes. This sample comprises almost 250,000 distinct CDR3 sequences, less than 15% of them detected only once. The leading ten clones occupy more than 7% of the sample. Between the V and J ends, shortened by 3 bases and 3 bases respectively, the junction contains 9 bases. Inclusive of the bounding cysteine and phenylalanine, the CDR3 is 12 residues long. Solely the CDR3 DNA is kept, with 36 bases framed from the first base. Via the germline V gene (reference sequence), CDR1 is DFQATT and CDR2 SNEGSKA.

The starting material was non-naive T cells sorted from PBMCs, obtained 14 days before vaccination. This sample's cell subset or site label indicates: memory T cell fraction. The V and J segments used are TRBV20-1 and TRBJ2-7, with the D gene uncertain. The receptor comes from a man aged 45-65 years who received an inactivated influenza vaccine. Donor details come from another sample of the same person, matched by shared clones. The sequence in DNA is TGCAGTGCTAGCGGTCGGAACTACGAGCAGTACTTC. Protein translation: CSASGRNYEQYF.